Presented here are 21 T cell receptor beta chains from one specimen sequenced in a study of shared clonotypes between healthy human individuals. This table comes from immunoSEQ multiplex PCR, and its TCRdb copy is limited to in-frame clones, with some not included. The table lists some 2,400,000 clones, approximately 96% of them singletons. Sequencing was performed on naive CD4+ T cells sorted from blood. This sample's subset: CD45RA+ positively selected. The receptors were gathered from a man aged 18-30 years in good health.

The rearrangement joins TRBV19 to TRBJ1-2, with D uncertain. There are 15 residues in the CDR3. V was trimmed by 3 bases and J by 3 bases, leaving 14 bases between them. CDR1 LNHDA and CDR2 SQIVND come from the germline V gene (reference sequence). The CDR3 DNA reads as TGTGCCAGTAGTATTTTCCTGGCAGGAGACTATGGCTACACCTTC. Translating it yields CASSIFLAGDYGYTF.

CDR3 sequence reads: CASSLDFERVYEQYF. The CDR3 nucleotides read TGTGCCAGCAGCTTAGACTTCGAGAGGGTTTACGAGCAGTACTTC. This chain links TRBV11-2 with TRBJ2-7, with a possible D match to TRBD2 (5 bases). This CDR3 has 15 amino acids. CDR1 is SGHAT and CDR2 is FQNNGV in the germline V gene. Trimming took 0 bases from V and 4 from J, leaving 13 bases between them.

The V call is TRBV6-1, the J call TRBJ2-7, with D perhaps matching TRBD1 (5 bases). The V end lost 8 bases, the J end lost 4 bases, and 18 bases lay between the germline ends. The CDR3 runs 14 residues. Germline V gene data show CDR1 as MNHNS and CDR2 as SASEGT. In nucleotides, the CDR3 is TGTGCCAGCTCCGCCGCGTGGGGCACTTACGAGCAGTACTTC. Translating it yields CASSAAWGTYEQYF.

This rearrangement joins TRBV4-1 to TRBJ2-7; TRBD1 matches 9 bases. The V gene end was trimmed by 0 bases and the J gene end by 4 bases; junction bases not matched to a gene: 4. The CDR3 is made up of 15 amino acids. Germline V gene sequence: CDR1 MGHRA, CDR2 YSYEKL. Here the CDR3 reads CASSQEWTGVYEQYF. CDR3 nucleotides: TGCGCCAGCAGCCAAGAATGGACAGGGGTATACGAGCAGTACTTC.

This clone was found once. This chain links TRBV28 with TRBJ2-7; D gene ambiguous. This CDR3 comprises 14 residues. Germline assignment: CDR1 MDHEN and CDR2 SYDVKM. V lost 2 bases and J lost 2, with 10 bases in between. The CDR3 spells CASSLRLRAYEQYF. The CDR3 DNA reads TGTGCCAGCAGTTTAAGACTGAGAGCCTACGAGCAGTACTTC.

Concerning this clone: A read error may produce the germline difference seen at one junction end. Written as DNA, the CDR3 is TGTGCCAGCAGTTACTCGAGGTATCAAAAGCCCGCCTTC. Translating gives CASSYSRYQKPAF. V gene TRBV6-5 combines with J gene TRBJ2-7, with no clear D. In germline, CDR1 is MNHEY, CDR2 SVGAGI. This CDR3 has 13 residues.

DNA for the CDR3: TGTGCCAGCAGCCCGAGGCGTGCGGTCACCGGGGAGCTGTTTTTT. Encoded protein: CASSPRRAVTGELFF. V usage is TRBV6-6 and J usage is TRBJ2-2; no definite D call. This CDR3 is 15 amino acids long. Trimming left V 6 bases short and J 4 bases short, with 15 bases between. Looked up from germline, CDR1 is MNHNY and CDR2 is SVGAGI (reference sequence).

The J gene is TRBJ2-2, the V gene TRBV10-3; D is possibly TRBD1 or TRBD2 (5 bases each). This CDR3 region has 13 residues. V was pared by 4 bases and J by 3 bases, with 6 bases between. Germline V lookup: CDR1 ENHRY, CDR2 SYGVKD. CDR3 nucleotide sequence: TGTGCCATCAGTGGGGGGTACACCGGGGAGCTGTTTTTT. Its translation is CAISGGYTGELFF.

This chain links TRBV6-6 with TRBJ1-2; 9 bases align to TRBD1. CDR3 length equals 16 residues. The V and J ends lost 5 bases and 4 bases, in that order; junction bases with no gene match: 11. Germline CDR1 MNHNY, CDR2 SVGAGI (reference sequence). CDR3 protein: CASSPWVGQGSYGYTF. Written as DNA, the CDR3 is TGTGCCAGCAGTCCCTGGGTAGGACAGGGGTCCTATGGCTACACCTTC.

The chain links TRBV4-1 to TRBJ1-6; the D is unclear. Trimming removed 0 bases from V and 0 bases from J, with 18 bases in between. CDR1 MGHRA and CDR2 YSYEKL come from the germline V gene. This CDR3 is 20 amino acids long. CDR3 in amino acids: CASSQDAQPNLSSYNSPLHF. CDR3 DNA: TGCGCCAGCAGCCAAGATGCACAGCCGAACCTTAGCTCCTATAATTCACCCCTCCACTTT.

The V and J genes are TRBV30 and TRBJ2-5; D is undetermined. V shed 0 bases and J shed 5 bases, with 16 bases lying between them. The CDR3 sequence is 15 residues long. Germline CDR1 GTSNPN, CDR2 SVGIG (reference sequence). CDR3 region: CAWSVLGRALETQYF. The CDR3 coding sequence is TGTGCCTGGAGTGTACTCGGACGGGCCCTGGAGACCCAGTACTTC.

The V gene is TRBV4-3, the J gene TRBJ2-1, with 9 bases that match TRBD1. The CDR3 sequence is 16 residues long. The J segment lost 7 bases and the V segment lost 4 bases, leaving 11 bases of the junction unmatched. Germline V CDR1 and CDR2: LGHNA, YSLEER. This CDR3 reads CASSLTQGARGNEQFF. The CDR3 nucleotides are TGCGCCAGCAGCCTTACACAGGGGGCGCGAGGTAATGAGCAGTTCTTC.

J is TRBJ1-5 and V is TRBV15; D is unresolved. V was shortened by 1 base and J by 2 bases, with 6 bases between the two germline ends. CDR3 length: 14 amino acids. Germline CDR1 and CDR2: LNHNV and YYDKDF (reference sequence). The CDR3: CATSRAAGNQPQHF. The CDR3 DNA reads TGTGCCACCAGCAGAGCGGCAGGCAATCAGCCCCAGCATTTT.

The chain links TRBV30 to TRBJ2-3, with 9 bases that match TRBD2. Germline values: CDR1 GTSNPN, CDR2 SVGIG (reference sequence). With 3 bases clipped from V and 5 bases from J, the junction kept 9 bases outside the gene matches. The CDR3 runs to 15 residues. The CDR3 DNA follows: TGTGCCTGGAGCGTGGGGCGGGAGGGTGGAGATACGCAGTATTTT. As protein: CAWSVGREGGDTQYF.

The chain employs TRBV6-1 and TRBJ1-1; D might be TRBD1 (6 bases). In germline, CDR1 is MNHNS, CDR2 SASEGT. The CDR3 spans 13 residues. The V and J ends lost 11 bases and 5 bases respectively, with 18 bases between them. The CDR3 is CAQARGAGTEAFF. The CDR3 region has the DNA TGTGCCCAAGCTCGGGGGGCGGGTACTGAAGCTTTCTTT.

The CDR3 DNA follows: TGTGCCAGCAGCCCCGGGGGGGACAGAGCCTACGAGCAGTACTTC. As protein: CASSPGGDRAYEQYF. V usage is TRBV9 and J usage is TRBJ2-7, with D possibly being TRBD2 (8 bases). Trimming took 4 bases from V and 2 from J, leaving 16 bases between them. The germline V gene encodes CDR1 SGDLS and CDR2 YYNGEE. This CDR3 comprises 15 residues.

CDR3 nucleotides: TGTGCCAGCAGTTACACGACAGGGGCTAATGAAAAACTGTTTTTT. The encoded protein is CASSYTTGANEKLFF. This chain connects TRBV6-5 to TRBJ1-4, with 8 bases fitting TRBD1. This CDR3 is built from 15 residues. Trimming cost V 2 bases and J 3 bases; bases outside gene matches: 2. Germline CDR1 reads MNHEY; CDR2 reads SVGAGI.

The chain joins TRBV6-1 to TRBJ2-7; D is perhaps TRBD2 (6 bases). The CDR3 is 13 residues long. Trimming pared 7 bases from V and 4 bases from J, leaving 14 bases between. CDR1 and CDR2 (germline): MNHNS, SASEGT. The CDR3 bases are TGTGCCAGCACCCGGGTCGGGGGTTACGAGCAGTACTTC. This encodes CASTRVGGYEQYF.

The chain uses TRBV28 and TRBJ1-5; D is unresolved. The CDR3 runs 14 residues. Trimming shortened V by 5 bases and J by 3 bases, and 11 bases separated the two germline ends. Germline values: CDR1 MDHEN, CDR2 SYDVKM. CDR3 DNA sequence: TGTGCCAGCAGTGCCAGTGACCCCAATCAGCCCCAGCATTTT. Protein sequence: CASSASDPNQPQHF.

In this sample, this clone turned up a few times. The rearrangement uses TRBV27 and TRBJ1-6; no firm D call. V was clipped by 4 bases and J by 15 bases, with 16 bases between them. The CDR3 is made up of 13 amino acids. CDR1 and CDR2 from the germline V gene are MNHEY and SMNVEV (reference sequence). CDR3 sequence (DNA): TGTGCCAGCAGTTCGGAATTTAATCAGCACCTCCACTTT. This codes for CASSSEFNQHLHF.

The V call is TRBV7-2, the J call TRBJ2-3, with D perhaps TRBD2 (5 bases). V shed 5 bases and J shed 4 bases, with 16 bases lying between them. CDR1 and CDR2 from the germline V gene are SGHTA and FQGNSA. The CDR3 extends over 15 amino acids. CDR3 sequence reads: CASSPGRLAADTQYF. The CDR3 DNA is TGTGCCAGCAGCCCCGGCCGGCTAGCAGCAGATACGCAGTATTTT. Using reference TRBV7-2 and TRBJ2-3 for the parts outside the CDR3, the full variable domain is GAGVSQSPSNKVTEKGKDVELRCDPISGHTALYWYRQSLGQGLEFLIYFQGNSAPDKSGLPSDRFSAERTGGSVSTLTIQRTQQEDSAVYLCASSPGRLAADTQYFGPGTRLTVL.